One sample yielded the 8 T cell receptor beta chains listed below, sequenced in a study of CD8 T cells in Susac syndrome. RNA was extracted with the RNeasy kit, and a quantity of roughly 0.5 to 1 ug was reverse transcribed using random hexamers. TCRdb fed the immunoSEQ multiplex PCR reads into MiXCR, producing one record per CDR3 protein. The sample holds fewer than 350,000 distinct CDR3 sequences, roughly 85% seen once. The sample taken for sequencing was CD8+ T cells from PBMCs. The origin of the receptors is a human donor with multiple sclerosis.

V usage is TRBV3-1 and J usage is TRBJ1-1; D remains unclear. CDR3 length equals 14 residues. Per the germline V gene, CDR1 is LGHDT and CDR2 is YNNKEL (reference sequence). V lost 3 bases to trimming and J lost 3 bases, with 11 bases between them. CDR3: CASSHRDRDTEAFF. CDR3 DNA sequence: TGTGCCAGCAGCCACCGGGATCGGGACACTGAAGCTTTCTTT.

V usage is TRBV29-1 and J usage is TRBJ2-7, with 8 bases aligning to TRBD1. Germline V gives CDR1 SQVTM, CDR2 ANQGSEA. The CDR3 is made up of 13 amino acids. CDR3 sequence (DNA): TGCACCGTCATCGGACAGGGATCCTACGAGCAGTACTTC. Amino acid sequence: CTVIGQGSYEQYF.

The chain recombines TRBV7-9 with TRBJ2-1, with a possible D match to TRBD2 (6 bases). CDR3 length: 16 residues. The germline V and J ends were trimmed by 5 bases and 5 bases, with 19 bases remaining between them. Germline V gene sequence: CDR1 SEHNR, CDR2 FQNEAQ (reference sequence). CDR3 in amino acids: CASSRTGLLTNNEQFF. The CDR3 nucleotides are TGTGCCAGCAGCCGCACGGGACTCCTGACAAACAATGAGCAGTTCTTC.

This chain joins TRBV28 and TRBJ2-7; D possibly corresponds to TRBD1 (5 bases). CDR1 is MDHEN, CDR2 SYDVKM, per germline. With 6 bases removed from V and 1 base from J, the gap between germline ends came to 16 bases. CDR3 size: 15 residues. In DNA, the CDR3 is TGTGCCAGCAGGGCGTGGGGCCTTGAATCCTACGAGCAGTACTTC. Translation gives CASRAWGLESYEQYF.

The V gene is TRBV5-1, the J gene TRBJ2-3, with TRBD2 identical over 7 bases. The CDR3 loop spans 19 amino acids. The trim removed 4 bases at V and 0 bases at J, leaving 17 bases unmatched. Germline assignment: CDR1 SGHRS and CDR2 YFSETQ. The CDR3 here is CASSPGGNGLASSTDTQYF. The DNA of the CDR3 is TGCGCCAGCAGCCCGGGGGGAAACGGGCTAGCCTCTAGCACAGATACGCAGTATTTT. Filled out from reference TRBV5-1 and TRBJ2-3, the complete variable domain reads KAGVTQTPRYLIKTRGQQVTLSCSPISGHRSVSWYQQTPGQGLQFLFEYFSETQRNKGNFPGRFSGRQFSNSRSEMNVSTLELGDSALYLCASSPGGNGLASSTDTQYFGPGTRLTVL.

The sample holds one count of this clonotype. V gene TRBV29-1 combines with J gene TRBJ2-1, with D maybe TRBD1 (5 bases). V lost 2 bases, J lost 5 bases, and 10 bases lay in between. The V gene's germline CDR1 is SQVTM and CDR2 ANQGSEA. The CDR3 covers 13 residues. CDR3 residues: CSVEWVGDNEQFF. In DNA, the CDR3 is TGCAGCGTTGAATGGGTAGGGGACAATGAGCAGTTCTTC.

DNA for the CDR3: TGTGCCAGCAGCCTGAGGTTGGCCTCCTTCTACGAGCAGTACTTC. It is translated as CASSLRLASFYEQYF. The chain uses TRBV5-8 and TRBJ2-7; no definite D call. Germline CDR1 SGHTS, CDR2 YDEGEE. The V gene lost 4 bases and the J gene lost 3 bases, with 17 bases spanning the gap. CDR3 length equals 15 residues.

The rearrangement links TRBV6-2 or TRBV6-3 to TRBJ1-2; D ambiguous. The CDR3 sequence is 15 residues long. The germline V gene encodes CDR1 MNHEY and CDR2 SVGEGT. The V gene lost 0 bases and the J gene lost 0 bases, with 8 bases spanning the gap. The CDR3, as DNA: TGTGCCAGCAGTTACTCCGACGAAGCTAACTATGGCTACACCTTC. It yields the protein CASSYSDEANYGYTF.